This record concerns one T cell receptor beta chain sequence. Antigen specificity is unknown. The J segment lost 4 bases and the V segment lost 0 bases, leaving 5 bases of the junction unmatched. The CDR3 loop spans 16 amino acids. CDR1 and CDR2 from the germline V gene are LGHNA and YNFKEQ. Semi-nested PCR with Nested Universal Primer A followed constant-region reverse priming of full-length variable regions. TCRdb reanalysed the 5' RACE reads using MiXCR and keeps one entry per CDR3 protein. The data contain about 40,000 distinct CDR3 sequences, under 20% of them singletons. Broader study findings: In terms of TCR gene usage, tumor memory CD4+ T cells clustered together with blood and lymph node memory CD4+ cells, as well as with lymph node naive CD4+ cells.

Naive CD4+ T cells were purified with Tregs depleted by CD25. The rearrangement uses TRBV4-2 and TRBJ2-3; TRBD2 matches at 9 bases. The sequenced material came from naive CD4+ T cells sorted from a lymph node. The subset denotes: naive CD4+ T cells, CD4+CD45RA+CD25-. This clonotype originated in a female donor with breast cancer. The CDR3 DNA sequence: TGTGCCAGCAGCCAAGATAAGCCTAGCGGGGCAGATACGCAGTATTTT. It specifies CASSQDKPSGADTQYF.